The 22 T cell receptor beta chains presented below share a single source sample, sequenced in a study of OX40 agonist ivuxolimab in advanced cancers. The method was immunoSEQ multiplex PCR; TCRdb's version includes in-frame clones alone and lacks a portion of them. Of about 79,000 clones listed, more than 80% are singletons. The source material was CD4+ or CD8+ T cells sorted from blood, sampled in a trial of the OX40 agonist ivuxolimab. These receptors were collected from an adult with an advanced solid tumor such as melanoma, head and neck, liver or kidney cancer.

This chain joins TRBV4-3 and TRBJ2-1; 14 positions agree with TRBD2. CDR1 LGHNA and CDR2 YSLEER come from the germline V gene. J lost 9 bases, V lost 2 bases, and 6 bases had no gene match. The CDR3 is 16 amino acids. CDR3 DNA sequence: TGCGCCAGCAGCCAACTGGGACTAGCGGGGGATCTTGAGCAGTTCTTC. Translating it yields CASSQLGLAGDLEQFF.

The chain employs TRBV6-5 and TRBJ2-5; no definite D call. There are 15 residues in the CDR3. V was pared by 2 bases and J by 2 bases, with 12 bases between. Germline V gives CDR1 MNHEY, CDR2 SVGAGI. This CDR3 is CASSYQISSQETQYF. The CDR3 DNA reads as TGTGCCAGCAGTTACCAGATATCTTCGCAAGAGACCCAGTACTTC.

The chain links TRBV5-4 to TRBJ2-4; a weak D match, TRBD1 (5 bases). The CDR3 loop spans 16 amino acids. Germline CDR1 SGHNT, CDR2 YYREEE (reference sequence). The V and J ends lost 4 bases and 0 bases respectively, with 14 bases between them. The CDR3 DNA is TGTGCCAGCAGCCGTCAGGGTGAGATAGCCAAAAACATTCAGTACTTC. Residues: CASSRQGEIAKNIQYF. Variable domain in full (rest from reference TRBV5-4 and TRBJ2-4): ETGVTQSPTHLIKTRGQQVTLRCSSQSGHNTVSWYQQALGQGPQFIFQYYREEENGRGNFPPRFSGLQFPNYSSELNVNALELDDSALYLCASSRQGEIAKNIQYFGAGTRLSVL.

The chain combines TRBV5-4 with TRBJ2-1, with 8 bases fitting TRBD1. With V trimmed by 4 bases and J by 10 bases, 13 bases remained unmatched. This CDR3 has 15 residues. From germline, CDR1 is SGHNT and CDR2 YYREEE (reference sequence). CDR3 amino acids: CASSPTGVAGREQFF. For the CDR3, the DNA is TGTGCCAGCAGCCCGACAGGGGTGGCGGGCAGGGAGCAGTTCTTC.

This chain joins TRBV30 and TRBJ1-3; no clear D gene. In germline, CDR1 is GTSNPN, CDR2 SVGIG (reference sequence). The CDR3 is made up of 12 amino acids. Between the trimmed V and J ends, which lost 3 bases and 4 bases, there was a span of 7 bases. The CDR3 protein is CAWSEGGNTIYF. Here the CDR3 DNA reads TGTGCCTGGAGCGAAGGAGGAAACACCATATATTTT.

The V gene is TRBV19, the J gene TRBJ2-3; TRBD2 aligns across 11 bases. Trimming at V came to 4 bases and at J to 0 bases, leaving 6 bases not matched to a gene. Germline V gene data show CDR1 as LNHDA and CDR2 as SQIVND (reference sequence). This CDR3 region has 17 residues. CDR3 bases: TGTGCCAGTAGTAGTTTCGGGACTAGCGGTAGCACAGATACGCAGTATTTT. Translating it yields CASSSFGTSGSTDTQYF.

This chain's CDR3 is CASSGDRQANVLTF. The CDR3 DNA reads TGTGCCAGCAGTGGTGACCGGCAGGCCAACGTCCTGACTTTC. The chain uses TRBV28 and TRBJ2-6; the D is unclear. Per germline, CDR1 MDHEN and CDR2 SYDVKM. CDR3 length: 14 residues. V gave up 5 bases and J gave up 6 bases, with 11 bases separating them. Variable domain in full (rest from reference TRBV28 and TRBJ2-6): DVKVTQSSRYLVKRTGEKVFLECVQDMDHENMFWYRQDPGLGLRLIYFSYDVKMKEKGDIPEGYSVSREKKERFSLILESASTNQTSMYLCASSGDRQANVLTFGAGSRLTVL.

The CDR3 bases are TGTGCCAGCTCACCAGGGACCCAGTTCAATCAGCCCCAGCATTTT. Its translation: CASSPGTQFNQPQHF. The rearrangement uses TRBV18 and TRBJ1-5, with D maybe TRBD1 (5 bases). Trimming took off 2 bases at V and 3 bases at J, with 11 bases between the two ends. The germline gives CDR1 KGHSH, CDR2 LQKENI. This CDR3 has 15 amino acids.

Only one count was recorded for this clone. The chain has TRBV7-6 and TRBJ2-5; TRBD1 aligns across 11 bases. The CDR3 has 16 amino acids. Germline-derived CDR1 and CDR2 are SGHVS and FNYEAQ. V gave up 0 bases and J gave up 1 base; unmatched junction bases: 1. The CDR3 coding sequence is TGTGCCAGCAGCTTAGCAGGACAGGGGGCCCAAGAGACCCAGTACTTC. Translating it yields CASSLAGQGAQETQYF.

Comment on this clone: A read error may account for a junction end that differs from germline. The J gene is TRBJ1-6, the V gene TRBV5-1; maybe TRBD1 (6 bases). Germline V gene data show CDR1 as SGHRS and CDR2 as YFSETQ. This CDR3 comprises 14 residues. The CDR3 sequence is CASSFSGDKSPLHF. In DNA, the CDR3 is TGCGCCAGCAGCTTCTCAGGGGATAAGTCACCCCTCCACTTT.

The V gene is TRBV11-2, the J gene TRBJ1-4; D is undetermined. V was pared by 5 bases and J by 4 bases, with 11 bases between. The CDR3 is 14 amino acids. Per the germline V gene, CDR1 is SGHAT and CDR2 is FQNNGV. This chain's CDR3 is CASSANRINEKLFF. The CDR3 bases are TGTGCCAGCAGCGCCAATAGGATTAATGAAAAACTGTTTTTT.

The rearrangement uses TRBV5-1 and TRBJ1-1, with D unclear. Germline lookup yields CDR1 SGHRS and CDR2 YFSETQ. The germline V and J ends were trimmed by 0 bases and 0 bases, with 12 bases remaining between them. This CDR3 has 16 residues. The CDR3 reads CASSLEAPRMNTEAFF. CDR3 DNA: TGCGCCAGCAGCTTGGAGGCTCCAAGAATGAACACTGAAGCTTTCTTT.

With respect to this clone: The same CDR3 can be traced to other DNA sequences in this sample. This chain joins TRBV7-2 and TRBJ2-2; D perhaps matches TRBD1 (5 bases). There are 14 residues in the CDR3. The V and J ends lost 5 bases and 5 bases respectively, with 12 bases between them. Germline V lookup: CDR1 SGHTA, CDR2 FQGNSA. The CDR3 DNA reads TGTGCCAGCAGCCCAACGTCAGGGACCGGGGAGCTGTTTTTT. It yields the protein CASSPTSGTGELFF.

The J gene is TRBJ1-2, the V gene TRBV5-1; TRBD1 matches at 7 bases. The V gene's germline CDR1 is SGHRS and CDR2 YFSETQ. The CDR3 contains 16 residues. J lost 0 bases, V lost 6 bases, and 11 bases had no gene match. The CDR3 DNA sequence: TGCGCCAGCACCATAGATCCGGGACAGACTAACTATGGCTACACCTTC. This encodes CASTIDPGQTNYGYTF. The whole variable domain, remainder taken from reference TRBV5-1 and TRBJ1-2, is KAGVTQTPRYLIKTRGQQVTLSCSPISGHRSVSWYQQTPGQGLQFLFEYFSETQRNKGNFPGRFSGRQFSNSRSEMNVSTLELGDSALYLCASTIDPGQTNYGYTFGSGTRLTVV.

The chain employs TRBV5-4 and TRBJ1-1; D might be TRBD1 (6 bases). Trimming removed 4 bases at V and 4 bases at J, with 23 bases between. The CDR3 consists of 17 residues. Per germline, CDR1 SGHNT and CDR2 YYREEE (reference sequence). CDR3 in amino acids: CASSPDWTVTSSTEAFF. For the CDR3, the DNA is TGTGCCAGCAGCCCTGACTGGACAGTAACATCGTCCACTGAAGCTTTCTTT. The full variable domain, completed using reference TRBV5-4 and TRBJ1-1, is ETGVTQSPTHLIKTRGQQVTLRCSSQSGHNTVSWYQQALGQGPQFIFQYYREEENGRGNFPPRFSGLQFPNYSSELNVNALELDDSALYLCASSPDWTVTSSTEAFFGQGTRLTVV.

The genes are TRBV5-6 and TRBJ1-2; TRBD1 is a possible D gene (5 bases). In germline, CDR1 is SGHDT, CDR2 YYEEEE. Trimming shortened V by 0 bases and J by 1 base, and 10 bases separated the two germline ends. The CDR3 runs 15 residues. The CDR3, as DNA: TGTGCCAGCAGCTTGGCCCTCCAGGGTAACTATGGCTACACCTTC. Its protein is CASSLALQGNYGYTF. The full variable domain, with the rest looked up from reference TRBV5-6 and TRBJ1-2, is DAGVTQSPTHLIKTRGQQVTLRCSPKSGHDTVSWYQQALGQGPQFIFQYYEEEERQRGNFPDRFSGHQFPNYSSELNVNALLLGDSALYLCASSLALQGNYGYTFGSGTRLTVV.

This clone was seen more than once but under ten times. The chain employs TRBV2 and TRBJ2-3; tentatively, D is TRBD1 or TRBD2 (6 bases each). This CDR3 has 14 amino acids. Trimming removed 5 bases from V and 6 bases from J, with 15 bases in between. Germline V gene lookup returns CDR1 SNHLY and CDR2 FYNNEI. The CDR3 is CASSRDGGPDTQYF. CDR3 coding DNA: TGTGCCAGCAGTCGGGACGGGGGCCCGGATACGCAGTATTTT.

The V call is TRBV5-4, the J call TRBJ2-7; tentatively, D is TRBD1 (5 bases). The CDR3 is 15 amino acids. V shed 2 bases and J shed 5 bases, with 17 bases lying between them. CDR1 SGHNT and CDR2 YYREEE come from the germline V gene (reference sequence). CDR3 nucleotides: TGTGCCAGCAGCTTAAGTGGGGCTTCGTGGGACGAGCAGTACTTC. Protein: CASSLSGASWDEQYF.

This clone was detected a few times. The chain uses TRBV15 and TRBJ2-1, with TRBD1 identical over 12 bases. The CDR3 loop spans 15 amino acids. Germline-derived CDR1 and CDR2 are LNHNV and YYDKDF (reference sequence). Unmatched junction bases numbered 4, after V lost 3 bases and J lost 7 bases. The CDR3 region is CATSRGQGARNEQFF. CDR3 bases: TGTGCCACCAGCAGGGGACAGGGGGCTAGGAATGAGCAGTTCTTC.

The gene calls are TRBV19 and TRBJ2-2; perhaps D is TRBD1 or TRBD2 (6 bases each). The CDR3 is 16 amino acids. Per the germline V gene, CDR1 is LNHDA and CDR2 is SQIVND (reference sequence). Between the trimmed V and J ends, which lost 3 bases and 3 bases, there was a span of 14 bases. The CDR3 protein is CASSIGGRLYTGELFF. For the CDR3, the DNA is TGTGCCAGTAGTATTGGGGGGCGGCTTTACACCGGGGAGCTGTTTTTT.

This sequence joins TRBV7-2 and TRBJ1-5; tentative D call: TRBD1 (6 bases). Germline V gene sequence: CDR1 SGHTA, CDR2 FQGNSA. The CDR3 length is 13 residues. The V gene lost 2 bases and the J gene lost 7 bases, with 9 bases spanning the gap. CDR3 amino acids: CASSLLRGQPQHF. CDR3 sequence (DNA): TGTGCCAGCAGCTTACTCAGGGGACAGCCCCAGCATTTT.

This clone appeared a few times. The gene calls are TRBV14 and TRBJ1-2; a weak D match, TRBD1 (6 bases). V was pared by 2 bases and J by 7 bases, with 20 bases between. CDR1 is SGHDN, CDR2 FVKESK, per germline. This CDR3 spans 16 amino acids. CDR3 DNA: TGTGCCAGCAGCCAAACAAGGCCGGGGGGCGCGTTTGGCTACACCTTC. Translating gives CASSQTRPGGAFGYTF.